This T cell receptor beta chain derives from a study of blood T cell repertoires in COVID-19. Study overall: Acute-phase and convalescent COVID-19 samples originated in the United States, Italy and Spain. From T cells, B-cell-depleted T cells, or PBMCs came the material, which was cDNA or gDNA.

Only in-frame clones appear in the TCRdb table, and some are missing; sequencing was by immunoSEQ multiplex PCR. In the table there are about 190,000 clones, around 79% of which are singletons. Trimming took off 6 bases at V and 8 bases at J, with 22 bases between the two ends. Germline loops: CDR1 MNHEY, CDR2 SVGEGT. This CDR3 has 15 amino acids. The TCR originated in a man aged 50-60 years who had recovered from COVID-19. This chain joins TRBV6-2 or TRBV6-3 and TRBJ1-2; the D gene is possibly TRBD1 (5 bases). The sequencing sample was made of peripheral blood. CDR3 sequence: CASSPRETVLVGYTF. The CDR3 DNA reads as TGTGCCAGCAGCCCTAGAGAGACAGTACTGGTCGGCTACACCTTC.